These 4 T cell receptor beta chains were all obtained from the same sample, sequenced in a study of a mutant IDH1 vaccine in newly diagnosed glioma. Indicated time point: week 35, safety follow-up. Vaccine doses each comprised 300 ug of mutant IDH1 20-mer peptide, with topical imiquimod. Method: immunoSEQ multiplex PCR; TCRdb's copy keeps in-frame clones and lacks some. The repertoire holds approximately 50,000 clones, with 86% as singletons. No antigens are known for them. Sequencing was performed on PBMCs, taken from a glioma patient whose treatment included an IDH1 peptide vaccine. The receptors were gathered from a man aged 35 to 55 with glioma.

The chain recombines TRBV9 with TRBJ1-6; TRBD1 is a possible D gene (5 bases). The CDR3 sequence is 14 residues long. V was trimmed by 2 bases and J by 8 bases, leaving 11 bases between them. CDR1 and CDR2 (germline): SGDLS, YYNGEE. The CDR3 region is CASSVLGTYSPLHF. The CDR3 nucleotides are TGTGCCAGCAGCGTCCTAGGGACCTATTCACCCCTCCACTTT.

J is TRBJ1-1 and V is TRBV25-1; no definite D call. Trimming took off 1 base at V and 5 bases at J, with 5 bases between the two ends. The CDR3 consists of 12 residues. Germline lookup yields CDR1 MGHDK and CDR2 SYGVNS. In DNA form, the CDR3 reads TGTGCCAGCAGTGAATTTGGGACTGAAGCTTTCTTT. This codes for CASSEFGTEAFF.

V is TRBV2 and J is TRBJ2-3, with D uncertain. Germline V gene lookup returns CDR1 SNHLY and CDR2 FYNNEI. The CDR3 sequence is 13 residues long. Trimming left V 8 bases short and J 2 bases short, with 11 bases between. The CDR3 reads CASSSRPTDTQYF. The CDR3 region has the DNA TGTGCCAGCTCCAGCAGACCCACAGATACGCAGTATTTT.

The rearrangement links TRBV6-1 to TRBJ1-3, with TRBD1 matching over 9 bases. From germline, CDR1 is MNHNS and CDR2 SASEGT. The V gene end was trimmed by 2 bases and the J gene end by 4 bases; junction bases not matched to a gene: 12. CDR3 length: 18 amino acids. The CDR3 spells CASSEQYRTGAGGNTIYF. CDR3 coding DNA: TGTGCCAGCAGTGAACAGTATCGGACAGGGGCAGGAGGAAACACCATATATTTT.